A single sample is the source of the 27 T cell receptor beta chains below, sequenced in a study of human T cells and chemical hapten exposure. TCRdb redid the calling of the RACE reads with MiXCR, one entry per CDR3 protein. The profile covers tens of thousands of distinct CDR3 sequences, with 7.5% to 9% appearing a single time and roughly 1.6% taken by the ten largest. The time point denotes: patch test 1, 2 weeks after DPC sensitization. Treatment specified: therapeutic diphenylcyclopropenone sensitization with weekly scalp DPC. The sequencing used whole blood, collected in connection with sensitization to the hapten diphenylcyclopropenone (DPC). The receptors were sampled from a young woman with alopecia areata. Some clones in this sample may be carry-over from other donors' samples.

This clonotype was seen at least ten times. The V and J genes are TRBV27 and TRBJ2-1, with 7 positions matching TRBD1. In germline, CDR1 is MNHEY, CDR2 SMNVEV (reference sequence). V gave up 6 bases and J gave up 7 bases; unmatched junction bases: 9. The CDR3 length is 14 residues. The CDR3 is CASRKRTGENEQFF. Written as DNA, the CDR3 is TGTGCCAGCAGAAAGCGGACAGGAGAAAATGAGCAGTTCTTC.

This clonotype has a handful of counts. It is likely a read error: a sequence one base away is far more abundant. V gene TRBV20-1 combines with J gene TRBJ2-7; D is possibly TRBD1 (5 bases). CDR1 is DFQATT, CDR2 SNEGSKA, per germline (reference sequence). CDR3 length: 13 residues. The CDR3 region has the DNA TGCAGTGCTAGAGACAGGGTCTCCGACGAGCAGTACTTC. Protein sequence: CSARDRVSDEQYF.

In its sample, this clonotype was seen a few times. CDR3 region: CASSLPSTGYYEQYF. The CDR3 bases are TGTGCCAGCAGTTTACCCTCGACAGGATACTACGAGCAGTACTTC. The gene calls are TRBV12-3 or TRBV12-4 and TRBJ2-7, with D possibly matching TRBD1 (6 bases). V was pared by 2 bases and J by 3 bases, with 14 bases between. The CDR3 length is 15 residues.

This clonotype was seen repeatedly, ten times or more. V is TRBV6-2 or TRBV6-3 and J is TRBJ1-1, with TRBD1 as a possible D gene (6 bases). The CDR3 extends over 13 amino acids. The V gene lost 5 bases and the J gene lost 1 base, with 8 bases spanning the gap. Germline V gene lookup returns CDR1 MNHEY and CDR2 SVGEGT. DNA of the CDR3: TGTGCCAGCAGTACGACAGGGAACACTGAAGCTTTCTTT. Amino acids: CASSTTGNTEAFF.

This clonotype was detected many times. The chain employs TRBV20-1 and TRBJ2-7, with unresolved D. The germline V gene has CDR1 DFQATT and CDR2 SNEGSKA (reference sequence). With 3 bases removed from V and 4 bases from J, the gap between germline ends came to 22 bases. The CDR3 spans 16 residues. CDR3 nucleotides: TGCAGTGCTAGTGATATCGGTCAAACTGGGATATACGAGCAGTACTTC. It encodes CSASDIGQTGIYEQYF.

The rearrangement joins TRBV7-2 to TRBJ2-7; no clear D gene. The CDR3 covers 13 residues. V lost 5 bases and J 3 bases, leaving 11 bases between the germline ends. The germline V gene encodes CDR1 SGHTA and CDR2 FQGNSA. In DNA form, the CDR3 reads TGTGCCAGCAGCCCCGTTGTTGGCTACGAGCAGTACTTC. Translated: CASSPVVGYEQYF.

Many counts were recorded for this clonotype. V usage is TRBV5-1 and J usage is TRBJ1-5; tentatively, D is TRBD1 (6 bases). Germline V gene lookup returns CDR1 SGHRS and CDR2 YFSETQ. The CDR3 contains 14 residues. V lost 2 bases, J lost 3 bases, and 9 bases lay in between. CDR3 DNA sequence: TGCGCCAGCAGCTTACAGGGCAACAATCAGCCCCAGCATTTT. Translation: CASSLQGNNQPQHF.

In its sample, this clonotype was seen a few times. The CDR3 nucleotides read TGTGCCAGCAGTGGCCTGAGGGGATGGGTTCCGGGGGATACGCAGTATTTT. Residues: CASSGLRGWVPGDTQYF. The chain is built from TRBV25-1 and TRBJ2-3, with D perhaps TRBD1 or TRBD2 (5 bases each). V lost 4 bases and J 6 bases, leaving 23 bases between the germline ends. CDR1 and CDR2 from the germline V gene are MGHDK and SYGVNS. The length of the CDR3 is 17 residues.

This clonotype appeared a few times. The rearrangement links TRBV7-2 to TRBJ2-2; D may correspond to TRBD1 or TRBD2 (6 bases each). This CDR3 comprises 17 residues. V lost 5 bases and J lost 4, with 20 bases in between. The germline V gene has CDR1 SGHTA and CDR2 FQGNSA. This CDR3 is CASSPRRQPGATGELFF. The DNA of the CDR3 is TGTGCCAGCAGCCCCCGGCGGCAACCGGGGGCCACCGGGGAGCTGTTTTTT.

This clonotype was recorded a few times. The chain is built from TRBV30 and TRBJ1-2; D unclear. The CDR3 loop spans 13 amino acids. In germline, CDR1 is GTSNPN, CDR2 SVGIG (reference sequence). Trimming took off 0 bases at V and 4 bases at J, with 9 bases between the two ends. CDR3 sequence (DNA): TGTGCCTGGAGTGTAGTGGCAGGCTATGGCTACACCTTC. Translation: CAWSVVAGYGYTF.

The table lists this clonotype with many counts. The DNA for the CDR3 is TGTGCCAGCAGTTCCGGGCTTGCTGGTGAAAAACTGTTTTTT. Amino acids: CASSSGLAGEKLFF. This chain links TRBV7-6 with TRBJ1-4; D remains ambiguous. Germline V gives CDR1 SGHVS, CDR2 FNYEAQ. V was cut by 6 bases and J by 7 bases, with 15 bases left in between. CDR3 length: 14 residues.

This clonotype was counted ten times or more. The CDR3 spells CASRVQEDSPLHF. CDR3 nucleotide sequence: TGCGCCAGCAGAGTTCAGGAAGATTCACCCCTCCACTTT. This rearrangement joins TRBV5-1 to TRBJ1-6; D is undetermined. Germline CDR1 and CDR2: SGHRS and YFSETQ. V was pared by 5 bases and J by 8 bases, with 11 bases between. There are 13 residues in the CDR3.

The chain uses TRBV5-6 and TRBJ1-1; a weak D match, TRBD1 (6 bases). Trimming removed 6 bases from V and 4 bases from J, with 19 bases in between. CDR1 SGHDT and CDR2 YYEEEE come from the germline V gene. There are 15 residues in the CDR3. The CDR3 nucleotides read TGTGCCAGCAACCCGGGGGCAGTAGGTAGCACTGAAGCTTTCTTT. Translated, it gives CASNPGAVGSTEAFF.

This clonotype has a handful of counts. This sequence joins TRBV6-1 and TRBJ1-1; D gene uncertain. Germline V gene lookup returns CDR1 MNHNS and CDR2 SASEGT. The length of the CDR3 is 13 residues. With 6 bases removed from V and 1 base from J, the gap between germline ends came to 9 bases. CDR3 bases: TGTGCCAGCAGAGTTGCTCGGAACACTGAAGCTTTCTTT. It encodes CASRVARNTEAFF.

In this sample, this clonotype turned up many times. This chain links TRBV20-1 with TRBJ2-3, with D possibly matching TRBD2 (6 bases). CDR1 is DFQATT and CDR2 is SNEGSKA in the germline V gene (reference sequence). There are 20 residues in the CDR3. V was pared by 3 bases and J by 4 bases, with 32 bases between. In DNA form, the CDR3 reads TGCAGTGCTAGTGATAGCGGTTGGGGTGGTATTTCGCCCTCCGCAGATACGCAGTATTTT. Translation gives CSASDSGWGGISPSADTQYF.

This clonotype was seen a few times. The chain recombines TRBV20-1 with TRBJ1-1; D is perhaps TRBD1 (5 bases). Germline CDR1 and CDR2: DFQATT and SNEGSKA (reference sequence). The ends were cut back, 0 bases at V and 5 bases at J, with 13 bases in the middle. The CDR3 is 14 residues long. The CDR3 DNA reads as TGCAGTGCTAGAGATATGGGGGAAGGGACTGAAGCTTTCTTT. Translated: CSARDMGEGTEAFF.

This rearrangement joins TRBV25-1 to TRBJ1-2; TRBD1 matches at 7 bases. CDR1 and CDR2 (germline): MGHDK, SYGVNS. The CDR3 consists of 14 residues. V trimming: 5 bases; J trimming: 4 bases; junction bases outside the gene matches: 7. The CDR3 here is CASSRQGLSYGYTF. In DNA, the CDR3 is TGTGCCAGCAGTAGACAGGGTCTAAGCTATGGCTACACCTTC.

This chain connects TRBV6-5 to TRBJ1-1, with no clear D. This CDR3 is 14 amino acids long. Looked up from germline, CDR1 is MNHEY and CDR2 is SVGAGI. Trimming pared 4 bases from V and 1 base from J, leaving 10 bases between. CDR3 region: CASSSVFENTEAFF. The CDR3 DNA reads TGTGCCAGCAGTTCCGTGTTCGAGAACACTGAAGCTTTCTTT.

This rearrangement joins TRBV24-1 to TRBJ1-2, with D uncertain. The CDR3 sequence is 16 residues long. V shed 9 bases and J shed 1 base, with 20 bases lying between them. Per the germline V gene, CDR1 is KGHDR and CDR2 is SFDVKD. CDR3 nucleotides: TGTGCCACCCTGACCGGGAGTCACGGAGGTAACTATGGCTACACCTTC. The encoded protein is CATLTGSHGGNYGYTF.

There are many counts of this clonotype. The chain joins TRBV10-3 to TRBJ2-2; D may match TRBD1 or TRBD2 (5 bases each). The CDR3 contains 17 residues. Germline loops: CDR1 ENHRY, CDR2 SYGVKD. Trimming shortened V by 0 bases and J by 5 bases, and 16 bases separated the two germline ends. CDR3 protein: CAISESGRGRSTGELFF. DNA of the CDR3: TGTGCCATCAGTGAGTCGGGTAGGGGACGATCGACCGGGGAGCTGTTTTTT.

This clonotype was counted many times. This chain links TRBV29-1 with TRBJ2-5; D gene unclear. Per the germline V gene, CDR1 is SQVTM and CDR2 is ANQGSEA. Trimming took 0 bases from V and 7 from J, leaving 12 bases between them. The CDR3 contains 13 residues. CDR3 nucleotides: TGCAGCGTTGAAGATCTGGGGTCCTTGACCCAGTACTTC. Amino acids: CSVEDLGSLTQYF.

J is TRBJ1-5 and V is TRBV19; D remains ambiguous. The CDR3 covers 16 residues. Looked up from germline, CDR1 is LNHDA and CDR2 is SQIVND (reference sequence). With 6 bases removed from V and 4 bases from J, the gap between germline ends came to 19 bases. The chain's CDR3 is CASSSPSRAGNQPQHF. CDR3 coding DNA: TGTGCCAGTAGCTCTCCGTCGAGGGCCGGGAATCAGCCCCAGCATTTT.

This clonotype was recorded many times. This rearrangement joins TRBV20-1 to TRBJ1-3; D is undetermined. Germline V gene data show CDR1 as DFQATT and CDR2 as SNEGSKA (reference sequence). Trimming stripped 4 bases from V and 4 bases from J, with 8 bases between. The CDR3 spans 12 residues. CDR3 residues: CSATQGGNTIYF. The CDR3 DNA is TGCAGTGCTACCCAAGGCGGAAACACCATATATTTT.

The chain employs TRBV5-6 and TRBJ1-3; D is unresolved. The CDR3 length is 16 residues. The germline V gene encodes CDR1 SGHDT and CDR2 YYEEEE. Trimming stripped 2 bases from V and 0 bases from J, with 12 bases between. In DNA form, the CDR3 reads TGTGCCAGCAGCTTTAGGGCAATCAGCTCTGGAAACACCATATATTTT. Protein: CASSFRAISSGNTIYF.

This clonotype was counted at least ten times. The CDR3 spells CASMIGNNQPQHF. The CDR3 DNA follows: TGTGCCAGCATGATAGGGAACAATCAGCCCCAGCATTTT. This rearrangement joins TRBV2 to TRBJ1-5; D is uncertain. The CDR3 length is 13 residues. Per germline, CDR1 SNHLY and CDR2 FYNNEI. The V and J ends lost 7 bases and 3 bases respectively, with 10 bases between them.

This clonotype was recorded at least ten times. The chain is built from TRBV12-3 or TRBV12-4 and TRBJ1-1; the D gene is possibly TRBD1 (6 bases). This CDR3 has 13 amino acids. Trimming removed 2 bases from V and 8 bases from J, with 12 bases in between. The CDR3 region is CASSLSRTEEAFF. For the CDR3, the DNA is TGTGCCAGCAGTTTATCCCGGACAGAGGAAGCTTTCTTT.

The gene calls are TRBV7-9 and TRBJ2-1; TRBD2 matches at 8 bases. In germline, CDR1 is SEHNR, CDR2 FQNEAQ (reference sequence). This CDR3 comprises 15 residues. V dropped 1 base and J dropped 9; count of bases not matched to a gene: 8. CDR3 sequence reads: CASSLVSGGFGEQFF. CDR3 nucleotides: TGTGCCAGCAGCTTAGTGAGCGGGGGCTTCGGTGAGCAGTTCTTC.